The entry below describes one T cell receptor (beta chain). Its antigen is not known. This entry belongs to a study of tumor and adjacent non-tumor tissue in lung cancer. For the study at large: Stage I to III disease affected ten to eleven men and 4 or 5 women aged roughly 31 to 76. Study-wide results and caveats: Significantly higher TCR diversity was found in tumor than normal lung.

No cell sorting was done before RNA was extracted from the tissue. A modified ARM-PCR protocol with three rounds of nested PCR amplified TCRbeta. TCRdb analysed the multiplex PCR reads with MiXCR anew, one entry per CDR3 protein. The repertoire holds about 200,000 distinct CDR3 sequences, with 70% to 75% as singletons. The germline CDR1 and CDR2 sequences are SGHAT and FQNNGV. The CDR3 is 12 residues long. What was sequenced was lung tumor tissue. The receptor was isolated from a man in his 60s with non-small cell lung cancer. The chain has TRBV11-2 and TRBJ2-7; D gene uncertain. In DNA form, the CDR3 reads TGTGTCAGTAGCAGCAAGATACGAGAGCAGTACTTC. It yields the protein CVSSSKIREQYF.